This TCR beta chain was documented in a study of STAT5B mutations in CD4+ large granular lymphocyte leukemia. V lost 1 base and J lost 5; bases outside the gene matches: 11. Germline-derived CDR1 and CDR2 are SGHVS and FNYEAQ. The CDR3 is 16 amino acids. Original processing notes: Productive clonotypes were detectable down to 2.59 x 10-5 frequency. The repertoire was sequenced with immunoSEQ multiplex PCR; TCRdb's copy has only in-frame clones and lacks some. The V and J calls and clone size were taken over from that table, and D and trimming were inferred from the DNA. The data contain 130 to 150 clones, about 60% of them seen just once; the ten biggest clones take up around 80%.

The chain carries TRBV7-6 and TRBJ2-7, with 7 positions matching TRBD2. This TCR was recovered from a man between 65 and 80 years old with CD4+ T-cell large granular lymphocyte leukemia. Sequenced input: PBMCs. The CDR3 sequence: CASSLDQSGIGNEQYF. The CDR3 region has the DNA TGTGCCAGCAGCTTAGATCAAAGCGGGATCGGGAACGAGCAGTACTTC.